This is a list of T cell receptor beta chains from one sample in a study. TCRdb processed the 5' RACE reads anew with MiXCR; each CDR3 protein has one entry. The sample gives approximately 10,000 distinct CDR3 sequences, around 25% of which show up once; roughly 3.4% is in the top ten. The sample comprised Tregs sorted from blood. These receptor sequences come from a female donor with breast cancer. Both conserved end residues are part of each CDR3. D genes are given only for firm matches. Size is stated for part of the rows, as once, few or many counts, or as a class when the clone is expanded.

DNA | CDR3 | J | V | size | D
TGCAGTGCTAGTTGGGGGGGGGGACAGCCCCAGCATTTT | CSASWGGGQPQHF | TRBJ1-5 | TRBV20-1 | many | .
TGTGCCGGCAGCCTCCACGGGGAGAACTACGAGCTGTACTTC | CAGSLHGENYELYF | TRBJ2-7 | TRBV9 | few | .
TGCAGTGCTAGAGTGGGGGGGCCTTTCTATGAGCAGTTCTTC | CSARVGGPFYEQFF | TRBJ2-1 | TRBV20-1 | . | .
TGTGCCAGCAGCCAAGACGCGATATCCAATGAGCAGTACTTC | CASSQDAISNEQYF | TRBJ2-7 | TRBV3-1 | . | .
TGTGCCAGCAGCCCCGGTAGGACAGTCACCGCAACTAATGAAAAACTGTTTTTT | CASSPGRTVTATNEKLFF | TRBJ1-4 | TRBV12-3/TRBV12-4 | many | .
TGTGCCAGCAGACCAATTGGACAGGGGGGCACTGAAGCTTTCTTT | CASRPIGQGGTEAFF | TRBJ1-1 | TRBV12-3/TRBV12-4 | medium-sized | TRBD1
TGCGCCAGCAGCTTCCCGGGACCCGGGACAGATACGCAGCATTTT | CASSFPGPGTDTQHF | TRBJ1-5 | TRBV5-1 | . | TRBD1
TGTGCCAGCGGACCTGAGGTTTCGTCTGGAAACACCATATATTTT | CASGPEVSSGNTIYF | TRBJ1-3 | TRBV7-9 | . | .
TGTGCCAGCAGTTACTCAGAGGGAGATGGCTACACCTTC | CASSYSEGDGYTF | TRBJ1-2 | TRBV6-6 | many | .
TGTGCCAGTAGGGATCTAACAGGTCGCAACACTGAAGCTTTCTTT | CASRDLTGRNTEAFF | TRBJ1-1 | TRBV19 | many | .
TGTGCCAGCAGCTCACCAAACCAGGGAGGTTCACCCCTCCACTTT | CASSSPNQGGSPLHF | TRBJ1-6 | TRBV7-9 | . | .
TGCAGTGCTAGGGTAGGGGGCGCGTCCTACGAGCAGTACTTC | CSARVGGASYEQYF | TRBJ2-7 | TRBV20-1 | medium-sized | TRBD1
TGTGCCAGCAGTTATTACTCGGGGGGCGCGGGTGAAAATGAGCAGTTCTTC | CASSYYSGGAGENEQFF | TRBJ2-1 | TRBV6-6 | medium-sized | .
TGTGCCAGCAGCCCGGACAGTAACACTGAAGCTTTCTTT | CASSPDSNTEAFF | TRBJ1-1 | TRBV14 | many | .
TGCGCCAGCAGCTTCGGGGGGCAAGAGACCCAGTACTTC | CASSFGGQETQYF | TRBJ2-5 | TRBV5-1 | few | TRBD2
TGTGCCATCAGTGACCGACTAGCGGGAGATCCCAATGAGCAGTTCTTC | CAISDRLAGDPNEQFF | TRBJ2-1 | TRBV10-3 | medium-sized | TRBD2
TGCGCCAGCAGCCCAGGACAAGGAGGTTACGGGGAGCTGTTTTTT | CASSPGQGGYGELFF | TRBJ2-2 | TRBV5-1 | many | .
TGTGCCAGCAGTTGGAAAACTGCAGCCCAGCATTTT | CASSWKTAAQHF | TRBJ1-5 | TRBV27 | medium-sized | .
TGTGCCAGCAGCCAAGAAACTTATACAGGGAGGGCCCACTTC | CASSQETYTGRAHF | TRBJ2-7 | TRBV3-1 | few | .
TGTGCCAGCAGCCCGGATTACGAGCAGTACTTC | CASSPDYEQYF | TRBJ2-7 | TRBV2 | many | .
TGTGCCAGCACCCTTACAGGGAATGCAGGGGGCGATGAGCAGTTCTTC | CASTLTGNAGGDEQFF | TRBJ2-1 | TRBV9 | many | TRBD1
TGTGCCAGCAGCGCAAGGGAGACCCAGTACTTC | CASSARETQYF | TRBJ2-5 | TRBV28 | . | .
TGCAGTGCTAGGATCGCGTTGAACACTGAAGCTTTCTTT | CSARIALNTEAFF | TRBJ1-1 | TRBV20-1 | many | .
TGCGCCAGCAGCCAAGAAGCGCAGGCCCACTATGGCTACACCTTC | CASSQEAQAHYGYTF | TRBJ1-2 | TRBV4-1 | medium-sized | .
TGTGCCAGCAGTTTATTGGGACTAGCGGCTAGCACAGATACGCAGTATTTT | CASSLLGLAASTDTQYF | TRBJ2-3 | TRBV27 | . | TRBD2
TGTGCCAGCAGTTCCCCTGGGAGGGGGCGGGTGAACGAGCAGTACTTC | CASSSPGRGRVNEQYF | TRBJ2-7 | TRBV5-6 | many | .
TGCGCCAGCAGCTTTGAGTCTAATAGGTACCCCAAGGAGCTGTTTTTT | CASSFESNRYPKELFF | TRBJ2-2 | TRBV5-1 | . | .
TGTGCCAGCAGCGCGGACATTGCAGATACGCAGTATTTT | CASSADIADTQYF | TRBJ2-3 | TRBV11-2 | many | .
TGTGCCATCCTAGCCCGTTGGGGTAATGAGCAGTTCTTC | CAILARWGNEQFF | TRBJ2-1 | TRBV2 | many | .
TGCGCCAGCAGCGCAGGTGGAGACGAGCAGTACTTC | CASSAGGDEQYF | TRBJ2-7 | TRBV4-1 | many | .
TGTGCCTGGAGTCAGGGAGCGGGAGTGTCGTCGGAGCAGTTCTTC | CAWSQGAGVSSEQFF | TRBJ2-1 | TRBV30 | many | TRBD2
TGTGCCAGCAGTTACCCGGGTGCTAGCGGGAGCAATTATGGCTACACCTTC | CASSYPGASGSNYGYTF | TRBJ1-2 | TRBV6-5 | . | .
TGCAGTGCTCTACACTCGGGCACTGAAGCTTTCTTT | CSALHSGTEAFF | TRBJ1-1 | TRBV20-1 | many | .
TGCAGTGCTATGAACGGGAATGAGCAGTTCTTC | CSAMNGNEQFF | TRBJ2-1 | TRBV20-1 | many | .
TGTGCCAGCAGCCAAGATGGACAGGGGCCCCACTACGAGCAGTTCTTC | CASSQDGQGPHYEQFF | TRBJ2-1 | TRBV3-1 | . | TRBD1
TGTGCCAGCAGCATTGAGCTTTTTCTCAACTATGGCTACACCTTC | CASSIELFLNYGYTF | TRBJ1-2 | TRBV25-1 | . | .
TGTGCCAGCAGCCATGAACTAGCGGGACTCACAGATACGCAGTATTTT | CASSHELAGLTDTQYF | TRBJ2-3 | TRBV7-8 | many | TRBD2
TGTGCCAGCAGCGCCGGACTAGCGGGAGTTAATGAGCAGTTCTTC | CASSAGLAGVNEQFF | TRBJ2-1 | TRBV11-3 | . | TRBD2
TGTGCCAGCAGTTTGGCCGGGGGCAATCAGCCCCAGCATTTT | CASSLAGGNQPQHF | TRBJ1-5 | TRBV7-6 | medium-sized | .
TGCAGTGCGTACAGGGTTGGCTCCTACAATGAGCAGTTCTTC | CSAYRVGSYNEQFF | TRBJ2-1 | TRBV20-1 | medium-sized | .
TGTGCCAGCAGTTTGGCAGGGCTCAATCAGCCCCAGCATTTT | CASSLAGLNQPQHF | TRBJ1-5 | TRBV27 | many | .
TGTGCCAGCAGCTTAGGAAAAGGAGAGCAGTTCTTC | CASSLGKGEQFF | TRBJ2-1 | TRBV7-6 | . | .
TGTGCCAGCAGCCCAATGACCGGGACTAGCGGGAGGGTTGGTGAGCAGTTCTTC | CASSPMTGTSGRVGEQFF | TRBJ2-1 | TRBV28 | . | TRBD2
TGCGCCAGCAGCCAACCCCCAGGACAGGATCTGTTCTTC | CASSQPPGQDLFF | TRBJ2-1 | TRBV4-1 | medium-sized | TRBD1
TGTGCCAGCAGCTTGGTTTCCAGGGTGAACACTGAAGCTTTCTTT | CASSLVSRVNTEAFF | TRBJ1-1 | TRBV5-6 | medium-sized | .
TGTGCCAGCAGCTTAGCCCCCTACACTGAAGCTTTCTTT | CASSLAPYTEAFF | TRBJ1-1 | TRBV11-2 | . | .
TGCAGTGCTAGAACGGGAGGGCGCGAGCAGTACTTC | CSARTGGREQYF | TRBJ2-7 | TRBV20-1 | medium-sized | TRBD2
TGTGCCAGCAGCTTAGCTGGGGACCGCCTCACCTTC | CASSLAGDRLTF | TRBJ1-2 | TRBV7-9 | medium-sized | .
TGCGCCAGCAGCGGGGGGACAGTTTTGAACACTGAAGCTTTCTTT | CASSGGTVLNTEAFF | TRBJ1-1 | TRBV5-1 | many | TRBD1
TGTGCCACCAGTGAATACAGGGGTGATGAGCAGTTCTTC | CATSEYRGDEQFF | TRBJ2-1 | TRBV24-1 | medium-sized | TRBD1
TGTGCCAGCAGTGAACAGGCGACTGAAGCTTTCTTT | CASSEQATEAFF | TRBJ1-1 | TRBV2 | many | .
TGCGCCAGCAGTCTCAATTGGGAGCTGTTTTTT | CASSLNWELFF | TRBJ2-2 | TRBV5-1 | many | .
TGCGCCAGCAGCTATGGACAGGAACTTGGCTACACCTTC | CASSYGQELGYTF | TRBJ1-2 | TRBV5-1 | large | TRBD1
TGTGCCACCAGTGATTTAGCCAGCTACAATGAGCAGTTCTTC | CATSDLASYNEQFF | TRBJ2-1 | TRBV24-1 | many | .
TGTGCCAGCAGTTCACCTCCGGGACTTAGCACAGATACGCAGTATTTT | CASSSPPGLSTDTQYF | TRBJ2-3 | TRBV6-6 | few | .